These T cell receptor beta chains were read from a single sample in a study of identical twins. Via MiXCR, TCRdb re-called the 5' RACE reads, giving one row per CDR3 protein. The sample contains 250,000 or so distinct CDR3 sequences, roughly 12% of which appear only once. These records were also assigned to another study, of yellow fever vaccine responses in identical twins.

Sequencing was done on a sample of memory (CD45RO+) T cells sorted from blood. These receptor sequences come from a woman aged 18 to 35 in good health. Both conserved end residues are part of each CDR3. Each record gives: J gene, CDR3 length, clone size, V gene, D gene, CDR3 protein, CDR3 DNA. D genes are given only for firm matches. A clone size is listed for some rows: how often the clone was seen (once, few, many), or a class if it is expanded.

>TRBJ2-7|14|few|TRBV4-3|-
CASSHNRGLGEQYF
TGCGCCAGCAGCCACAACCGGGGGCTCGGAGAGCAGTACTTC
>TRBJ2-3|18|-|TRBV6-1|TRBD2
CASTRLAGGRLSTDTQYF
TGTGCCAGCACCCGTCTAGCGGGAGGCCGGCTTAGCACAGATACGCAGTATTTT
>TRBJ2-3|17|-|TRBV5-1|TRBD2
CASSLETSGRETDTQYF
TGCGCCAGCAGCTTGGAGACTAGCGGGAGAGAGACAGATACGCAGTATTTT
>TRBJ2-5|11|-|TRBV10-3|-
CAISAKETQYF
TGTGCCATCAGTGCGAAAGAGACCCAGTACTTC
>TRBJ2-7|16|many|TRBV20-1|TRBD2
CSARDTGTTMDYEQYF
TGCAGTGCTAGAGACACCGGGACTACCATGGACTACGAGCAGTACTTC
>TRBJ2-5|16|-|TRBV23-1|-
CASSPRRRSLQETQYF
TGCGCCAGCAGTCCCCGGCGGAGGTCTCTCCAAGAGACCCAGTACTTC
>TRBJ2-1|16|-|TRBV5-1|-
CASSLLRPTEYNEQFF
TGCGCCAGCAGCTTGCTGAGGCCCACTGAATACAATGAGCAGTTCTTC
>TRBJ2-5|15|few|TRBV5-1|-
CASSLGSGAQETQYF
TGCGCCAGCAGCTTGGGATCTGGGGCCCAAGAGACCCAGTACTTC
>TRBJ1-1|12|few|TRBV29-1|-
CSVEGQDTEAFF
TGCAGCGTTGAGGGTCAGGACACTGAAGCTTTCTTT
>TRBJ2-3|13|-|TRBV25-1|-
CASSDGHTDTQYF
TGTGCCAGCAGTGACGGACACACAGATACGCAGTATTTT